This T cell receptor beta chain was retrieved from a study of blood T cell repertoires in COVID-19. Study context: Sample material is recorded as cDNA or gDNA derived from T cells, B-cell-depleted T cells, or PBMCs.

Per the germline V gene, CDR1 is SGHRS and CDR2 is YFSETQ. With V trimmed by 5 bases and J by 6 bases, 6 bases remained unmatched. This CDR3 region has 15 residues. Using immunoSEQ multiplex PCR, the repertoire was profiled, and TCRdb retains in-frame clones only, with some absent. Of 150,000 to 200,000 clones listed, roughly 82% are singletons. V is TRBV5-1 and J is TRBJ2-3, with TRBD2 matching 13 bases. Sequences were obtained from peripheral blood. The sequence came from an older woman with COVID-19, enrolled during active disease. CDR3 sequence (DNA): TGCGCCAGCAGGACTAGCGGGAGGCAGGGGGATACGCAGTATTTT. Amino acid sequence: CASRTSGRQGDTQYF.